Presented here are 12 T cell receptor beta chains from one specimen sequenced in a study of PD-1 blockade in classical Hodgkin lymphoma. Specified time point: newly diagnosed, previously untreated cHL patient sample. Researchers pulled CD8+ T cells out of thawed PBMCs using magnetic negative selection. Using immunoSEQ multiplex PCR, the repertoire was profiled, and TCRdb retains in-frame clones only, with some absent. The sample has roughly 21,000 clones, approximately 90% seen once. The specimen was CD8+ T cells from blood. These receptors were taken from a human donor with classical Hodgkin lymphoma.

V gene TRBV28 combines with J gene TRBJ2-5; D possibly corresponds to TRBD2 (7 bases). V lost 4 bases and J 1 base, leaving 19 bases between the germline ends. Germline CDR1 and CDR2: MDHEN and SYDVKM. CDR3 length: 17 amino acids. The CDR3: CASSSSLAGAPQETQYF. The CDR3 DNA reads as TGTGCCAGCAGTTCCTCCCTTGCGGGGGCTCCCCAAGAGACCCAGTACTTC.

The J gene is TRBJ2-1, the V gene TRBV5-4, with D tentatively TRBD1 (5 bases). Trimming removed 4 bases from V and 8 bases from J, with 10 bases in between. Germline lookup yields CDR1 SGHNT and CDR2 YYREEE (reference sequence). There are 12 residues in the CDR3. The CDR3 DNA is TGTGCCAGCAGCGCAGGGAAGGATGAGCAGTTCTTC. It codes for CASSAGKDEQFF.

V is TRBV6-5 and J is TRBJ1-1; 9 bases line up with TRBD1. The CDR3 totals 14 residues. From germline, CDR1 is MNHEY and CDR2 SVGAGI. V dropped 9 bases and J dropped 1; count of bases not matched to a gene: 6. The CDR3 bases are TGTGCCAGAGATCCACAGGGGGCGAACACTGAAGCTTTCTTT. It is translated as CARDPQGANTEAFF.

The genes are TRBV6-4 and TRBJ1-2, with 9 bases identical to TRBD1. This CDR3 spans 15 amino acids. Germline V gene sequence: CDR1 MRHNA, CDR2 SNTAGT. J was trimmed by 5 bases and V by 6 bases; bases with no gene match: 10. CDR3: CASRISGQGFYGYTF. Written as DNA, the CDR3 is TGTGCCAGCAGAATTTCGGGACAGGGCTTTTATGGCTACACCTTC.

The chain is built from TRBV23-1 and TRBJ2-7; D call uncertain. TRBV23-1 belongs to the ORF category, with a function that is uncertain. The V end lost 0 bases, the J end lost 0 bases, and 15 bases lay between the germline ends. CDR3 length: 17 amino acids. Written as DNA, the CDR3 is TGCGCCAGCAGTCAATCTATAAGGCAGGCAAACTCCTACGAGCAGTACTTC. Translated: CASSQSIRQANSYEQYF.

CDR3 protein: CAIRGRNTEAFF. For the CDR3, the DNA is TGTGCCATCAGAGGCAGGAACACTGAAGCTTTCTTT. V and J are TRBV10-3 and TRBJ1-1; D call uncertain. V lost 6 bases and J lost 1, with 6 bases in between. This CDR3 comprises 12 residues. Germline V gene data show CDR1 as ENHRY and CDR2 as SYGVKD.

The chain combines TRBV5-4 with TRBJ2-3, with unresolved D. CDR3 length equals 17 residues. V was trimmed by 2 bases and J by 0 bases, leaving 16 bases between them. From germline, CDR1 is SGHNT and CDR2 YYREEE (reference sequence). The CDR3 sequence is CASSLPWTDLSTDTQYF. The CDR3 region has the DNA TGTGCCAGCAGCTTACCCTGGACGGACCTGAGCACAGATACGCAGTATTTT. Full variable domain (rest looked up from reference TRBV5-4 and TRBJ2-3): ETGVTQSPTHLIKTRGQQVTLRCSSQSGHNTVSWYQQALGQGPQFIFQYYREEENGRGNFPPRFSGLQFPNYSSELNVNALELDDSALYLCASSLPWTDLSTDTQYFGPGTRLTVL.

CDR3 sequence (DNA): TGTGCCAGCAGCTTAGAGGGCAGTCGATTCGCCAGGGCCAACGTCCTGACTTTC. Its protein product is CASSLEGSRFARANVLTF. The J gene is TRBJ2-6, the V gene TRBV11-2, with D hard to call. The CDR3 is 18 amino acids. The ends were cut back, 0 bases at V and 5 bases at J, with 17 bases in the middle. Germline assignment: CDR1 SGHAT and CDR2 FQNNGV.

The chain recombines TRBV7-9 with TRBJ2-7; D uncertain. The CDR3 runs 13 residues. V shed 4 bases and J shed 3 bases, with 10 bases lying between them. Germline CDR1 SEHNR, CDR2 FQNEAQ (reference sequence). The CDR3: CASSSDDLYEQYF. Written as DNA, the CDR3 is TGTGCCAGCAGCTCCGATGACCTCTACGAGCAGTACTTC. Drawing the rest from reference TRBV7-9 and TRBJ2-7, the complete variable domain is DTGVSQNPRHKITKRGQNVTFRCDPISEHNRLYWYRQTLGQGPEFLTYFQNEAQLEKSRLLSDRFSAERPKGSFSTLEIQRTEQGDSAMYLCASSSDDLYEQYFGPGTRLTVT.

The rearrangement links TRBV11-2 to TRBJ2-7, with D uncertain. CDR3 length equals 16 residues. With 7 bases removed from V and 0 bases from J, the gap between germline ends came to 19 bases. Germline V CDR1 and CDR2: SGHAT, FQNNGV. CDR3 nucleotide sequence: TGTGCCAGCATTTCCGGGCCGATCGGAAACTCCTACGAGCAGTACTTC. It is translated as CASISGPIGNSYEQYF.

J is TRBJ2-7 and V is TRBV19; D possibly uses TRBD1 or TRBD2 (5 bases each). Looked up from germline, CDR1 is LNHDA and CDR2 is SQIVND (reference sequence). The CDR3 is 13 residues long. V was clipped by 4 bases and J by 3 bases, with 10 bases between them. The CDR3 sequence: CASSTGAHYEQYF. CDR3 nucleotide sequence: TGTGCCAGTAGTACCGGGGCGCACTACGAGCAGTACTTC.

The V gene is TRBV18, the J gene TRBJ1-2; possibly TRBD1 for D (6 bases). The germline V and J ends were trimmed by 3 bases and 4 bases, with 12 bases remaining between them. CDR1 and CDR2 from the germline V gene are KGHSH and LQKENI. The CDR3 contains 14 residues. The CDR3 protein is CASSPDSGIYGYTF. The CDR3 nucleotides read TGTGCCAGCTCACCGGACAGTGGGATCTATGGCTACACCTTC.